A single sample gave rise to the 17 T cell receptor beta chains below, sequenced in a study of siplizumab effects on memory and regulatory T cells. Produced via immunoSEQ multiplex PCR; TCRdb's table is partial and in-frame only. This sample has about 100,000 clones, with less than 95% found just once. Source material: Tregs sorted from blood. Receptors originate from a human donor in good health.

The chain joins TRBV6-5 to TRBJ2-1; D gene unclear. The V gene lost 8 bases and the J gene lost 0 bases, with 11 bases spanning the gap. CDR1 is MNHEY and CDR2 is SVGAGI in the germline V gene. The CDR3 spans 14 residues. The CDR3 DNA sequence: TGTGCCAGCCCGTCGGAGAGCTCCTACAATGAGCAGTTCTTC. This gives the protein CASPSESSYNEQFF.

This clone was found a few times. V gene TRBV15 combines with J gene TRBJ2-1, with TRBD2 matching 9 bases. Germline V gene sequence: CDR1 LNHNV, CDR2 YYDKDF (reference sequence). J lost 9 bases, V lost 0 bases, and 3 bases had no gene match. The CDR3 is 14 residues long. The CDR3 sequence is CATSRDAGGIEQFF. The CDR3, as DNA: TGTGCCACCAGCAGAGATGCGGGAGGGATTGAGCAGTTCTTC.

The chain joins TRBV10-3 to TRBJ2-3, with 9 bases identical to TRBD1. Germline V gene sequence: CDR1 ENHRY, CDR2 SYGVKD. This CDR3 has 12 residues. V lost 5 bases and J lost 8; bases outside the gene matches: 2. The CDR3 loop reads CAISSQGATQYF. The CDR3 DNA follows: TGTGCCATCAGTTCACAGGGGGCTACGCAGTATTTT.

The J gene is TRBJ2-3, the V gene TRBV2, with 10 bases identical to TRBD2. The CDR3 consists of 14 residues. Germline CDR1 is SNHLY and CDR2 is FYNNEI. V lost 8 bases, J lost 4 bases, and 6 bases stayed unmatched. This CDR3 is CASCGSGRADTQYF. Written as DNA, the CDR3 is TGTGCCAGCTGCGGGAGCGGGAGGGCAGATACGCAGTATTTT. The complete variable domain, with remaining parts taken from reference TRBV2 and TRBJ2-3, reads EPEVTQTPSHQVTQMGQEVILRCVPISNHLYFYWYRQILGQKVEFLVSFYNNEISEKSEIFDDQFSVERPDGSNFTLKIRSTKLEDSAMYFCASCGSGRADTQYFGPGTRLTVL.

V usage is TRBV7-2 and J usage is TRBJ2-4; 7 bases align to TRBD2. The V segment lost 5 bases and the J segment 2 bases; nucleotides outside the gene matches: 9. The CDR3 loop spans 16 amino acids. CDR1 SGHTA and CDR2 FQGNSA come from the germline V gene. As DNA, the CDR3 is TGTGCCAGCAGCCCTCGCCTAGCGGCATCCAAAAACATTCAGTACTTC. Residues: CASSPRLAASKNIQYF.

This clone ranks as medium-sized. V and J are TRBV27 and TRBJ1-2, with D possibly matching TRBD1 (6 bases). The CDR3 sequence is 14 residues long. Germline CDR1 and CDR2: MNHEY and SMNVEV (reference sequence). The ends were cut back, 6 bases at V and 4 bases at J, with 15 bases in the middle. The CDR3 DNA reads as TGTGCCAGCAGCCCGAACAGGGCCCCCTATGGCTACACCTTC. It yields the protein CASSPNRAPYGYTF.

The V call is TRBV5-1, the J call TRBJ2-4; D ambiguous. In germline, CDR1 is SGHRS, CDR2 YFSETQ. Trimming took 2 bases from V and 0 from J, leaving 18 bases between them. The CDR3 sequence is 18 residues long. The CDR3 bases are TGCGCCAGCAGCTTAAACTCAAATAGAAGGCTAGCCAAAAACATTCAGTACTTC. This translates into CASSLNSNRRLAKNIQYF. The full variable domain, with the rest looked up from reference TRBV5-1 and TRBJ2-4, is KAGVTQTPRYLIKTRGQQVTLSCSPISGHRSVSWYQQTPGQGLQFLFEYFSETQRNKGNFPGRFSGRQFSNSRSEMNVSTLELGDSALYLCASSLNSNRRLAKNIQYFGAGTRLSVL.

This chain connects TRBV4-1 to TRBJ2-1, with D perhaps matching TRBD2 (6 bases). The V and J ends lost 0 bases and 0 bases respectively, with 15 bases between them. The CDR3 totals 18 residues. Germline CDR1 is MGHRA and CDR2 is YSYEKL. The CDR3, as DNA: TGCGCCAGCAGCCAAGACCGCGCGGGGATAAGCTCCTACAATGAGCAGTTCTTC. It translates to CASSQDRAGISSYNEQFF.

The gene calls are TRBV6-6 and TRBJ2-7; no clear D. Germline V gene data show CDR1 as MNHNY and CDR2 as SVGAGI (reference sequence). This CDR3 has 13 residues. Trimming left V 4 bases short and J 5 bases short, with 12 bases between. The CDR3 sequence is CASSFPGLHEQYF. The DNA of the CDR3 is TGTGCCAGCAGTTTCCCGGGTCTGCACGAGCAGTACTTC.

The chain uses TRBV5-1 and TRBJ2-2; D remains ambiguous. CDR1 is SGHRS and CDR2 is YFSETQ in the germline V gene. V dropped 4 bases and J dropped 4 bases, with 11 bases sitting between them. The CDR3 consists of 14 residues. DNA of the CDR3: TGCGCCAGCAGCGCGTATCGTGGCACCGGGGAGCTGTTTTTT. It specifies CASSAYRGTGELFF.

The chain couples TRBV5-4 to TRBJ2-3; TRBD2 matches at 10 bases. CDR1 SGHNT and CDR2 YYREEE come from the germline V gene (reference sequence). The CDR3 sequence is 14 residues long. The junction had 5 bases not matched to a gene; V was cut back by 5 bases and J by 5 bases. The CDR3 sequence is CASSLAGVGDTQYF. CDR3 nucleotide sequence: TGTGCCAGCAGTCTAGCGGGAGTGGGAGATACGCAGTATTTT. Using reference TRBV5-4 and TRBJ2-3 for the parts outside the CDR3, the full variable domain is ETGVTQSPTHLIKTRGQQVTLRCSSQSGHNTVSWYQQALGQGPQFIFQYYREEENGRGNFPPRFSGLQFPNYSSELNVNALELDDSALYLCASSLAGVGDTQYFGPGTRLTVL.

The chain links TRBV25-1 to TRBJ2-7; the D call may be TRBD1 or TRBD2 (5 bases each). V was cut by 3 bases and J by 0 bases, with 9 bases left in between. Germline assignment: CDR1 MGHDK and CDR2 SYGVNS. The CDR3 covers 14 residues. CDR3 sequence reads: CASSEWDGSYEQYF. CDR3 in DNA: TGTGCCAGCAGTGAGTGGGACGGCTCCTACGAGCAGTACTTC.

The V gene is TRBV7-3, the J gene TRBJ2-7, with 10 bases lining up with TRBD2. CDR1 and CDR2 from the germline V gene are SGHTA and FQGTGA. The V and J ends lost 6 bases and 6 bases, in that order; junction bases with no gene match: 11. The CDR3 spans 15 residues. CDR3 protein: CASSLQLAGISEQYF. The CDR3 region has the DNA TGTGCCAGCAGTCTCCAACTAGCGGGAATCAGCGAGCAGTACTTC.

The CDR3 region is CASSFLFSSGKNEQYF. The DNA for the CDR3 is TGTGCCAGCAGCTTCCTCTTTTCTAGCGGGAAGAACGAGCAGTACTTC. This sequence joins TRBV13 and TRBJ2-7; TRBD2 agrees at 9 bases. With V trimmed by 3 bases and J by 5 bases, 11 bases remained unmatched. CDR3 size: 16 residues. CDR1 is PRHDT and CDR2 is FYEKMQ in the germline V gene (reference sequence).

A note on this clone: Mismatch with germline at one junction end may stem from a read error. The chain carries TRBV28 and TRBJ1-2, with D possibly TRBD1 on 6 matching bases. The germline gives CDR1 MDHEN, CDR2 SYDVKM. The CDR3 totals 13 residues. The CDR3, as DNA: TGTGCCACCAGTAGGGGGTCTAACTATGGCTACACCTTC. It is translated as CATSRGSNYGYTF.

The rearrangement uses TRBV2 and TRBJ1-2, with D perhaps TRBD1 (6 bases). V dropped 6 bases and J dropped 4 bases, with 15 bases sitting between them. The CDR3 runs to 14 residues. Looked up from germline, CDR1 is SNHLY and CDR2 is FYNNEI. CDR3 in amino acids: CASRPRGGIYGYTF. The CDR3 nucleotides are TGTGCCAGCAGGCCCAGGGGTGGGATCTATGGCTACACCTTC.

The rearrangement joins TRBV29-1 to TRBJ2-7, with D perhaps being TRBD1 or TRBD2 (6 bases each). Trimming stripped 3 bases from V and 2 bases from J, with 8 bases between. Germline CDR1 and CDR2: SQVTM and ANQGSEA. CDR3 length: 12 amino acids. The CDR3 loop reads CSVEGGAYEQYF. CDR3 nucleotide sequence: TGCAGCGTTGAGGGGGGCGCCTACGAGCAGTACTTC.